Following are 21 T cell receptor beta chains from one sample sequenced in a study of blood T cell repertoires in COVID-19. Repertoires were generated with immunoSEQ multiplex PCR, while TCRdb's copy carries only in-frame clones and drops some. The repertoire consists of under 500,000 clones, with more than 85% occurring once and the leading ten covering about 4.3%. Sequencing was done on a sample of peripheral blood. The source is a woman in her 30s with acute or convalescent COVID-19.

This clone was seen repeatedly, ten times or more. The same CDR3 arises from other DNA sequences in this sample as well. The chain recombines TRBV2 with TRBJ1-6; 7 nucleotides line up with TRBD1. Germline trimming cut 4 bases from V and 4 bases from J; bases unmatched to any gene: 4. This CDR3 comprises 15 residues. The germline CDR1 and CDR2 sequences are SNHLY and FYNNEI. The CDR3 sequence is CASSADRAYNSPLHF. The CDR3 DNA follows: TGTGCCAGCAGTGCTGACAGGGCGTATAATTCACCCCTCCACTTT.

The genes are TRBV28 and TRBJ2-7; weak D call: TRBD1 (5 bases). The CDR3 loop spans 13 amino acids. Looked up from germline, CDR1 is MDHEN and CDR2 is SYDVKM. Trimming removed 5 bases from V and 2 bases from J, with 10 bases in between. CDR3 protein: CASSLQGPYEQYF. In nucleotides, the CDR3 is TGTGCCAGCAGTCTGCAGGGCCCCTACGAGCAGTACTTC.

This clone showed up just a few times. V usage is TRBV2 and J usage is TRBJ1-1; D call uncertain. V lost 6 bases, J lost 0 bases, and 11 bases lay in between. Germline CDR1 is SNHLY and CDR2 is FYNNEI. The CDR3 covers 14 residues. As DNA, the CDR3 is TGTGCCAGCAGGGAGGACCTAGTGAACACTGAAGCTTTCTTT. Its translation is CASREDLVNTEAFF.

The CDR3 loop reads CASRPQRHTDTQYF. The CDR3 coding sequence is TGTGCCAGCAGACCCCAGCGGCACACAGATACGCAGTATTTT. The rearrangement joins TRBV4-2 to TRBJ2-3, with TRBD2 as a possible D gene (5 bases). Germline lookup yields CDR1 LGHNA and CDR2 YNFKEQ. The CDR3 has 14 residues. The V end was cut by 6 bases, the J end by 2 bases, with 12 bases between.

The V gene is TRBV7-3, the J gene TRBJ2-3; 12 nucleotides line up with TRBD2. The CDR3 runs to 15 residues. Germline trimming cut 4 bases from V and 2 bases from J; bases unmatched to any gene: 1. Germline CDR1 and CDR2: SGHTA and FQGTGA. The CDR3 DNA follows: TGTGCCAGCAGCTCTAGCGGGGGGGCCACAGATACGCAGTATTTT. Protein: CASSSSGGATDTQYF.

The chain recombines TRBV29-1 with TRBJ2-2; D possibly corresponds to TRBD1 (7 bases). V was cut by 4 bases and J by 5 bases, with 8 bases left in between. This CDR3 has 12 residues. Germline CDR1 SQVTM, CDR2 ANQGSEA. The CDR3 sequence: CSVAGGTGELFF. The CDR3 DNA reads TGCAGCGTTGCAGGGGGGACCGGGGAGCTGTTTTTT.

J is TRBJ2-2 and V is TRBV4-2; weak D call: TRBD2 (5 bases). The V gene's germline CDR1 is LGHNA and CDR2 YNFKEQ. With 0 bases removed from V and 2 bases from J, the gap between germline ends came to 13 bases. The CDR3 length is 17 residues. For the CDR3, the DNA is TGTGCCAGCAGCCAAGAGTTTCCTAGCCGAAACACCGGGGAGCTGTTTTTT. Amino acids: CASSQEFPSRNTGELFF.

The rearrangement links TRBV3-1 (or the pseudogene TRBV3-2) to TRBJ1-4; weak D call: TRBD1 (6 bases). CDR1 is LGHDT, CDR2 YNNKEL, per germline (reference sequence). V lost 2 bases, J lost 7 bases, and 8 bases lay in between. The CDR3 is 13 amino acids. CDR3 sequence: CASSQLDSEKLFF. For the CDR3, the DNA is TGTGCCAGCAGCCAACTGGACAGTGAAAAACTGTTTTTT.

Here the CDR3 reads CASSQQHYEQYF. DNA of the CDR3: TGCGCCAGCAGTCAACAGCACTACGAGCAGTACTTC. The chain combines TRBV10-2 with TRBJ2-7; D call uncertain. The CDR3 is 12 residues long. CDR1 and CDR2 (germline): WSHSY, SAAADI. V lost 5 bases to trimming and J lost 3 bases, with 8 bases between them.

V and J are TRBV4-1 and TRBJ2-7; 9 bases agree with TRBD1. Losses at the gene ends were 3 bases for V and 2 bases for J; bases not matched to a gene: 5. The CDR3 sequence is 15 residues long. Per the germline V gene, CDR1 is MGHRA and CDR2 is YSYEKL. Here the CDR3 DNA reads TGCGCCAGCAGCCAGACTCGGACAGGGGCCTACGAGCAGTACTTC. This sequence encodes CASSQTRTGAYEQYF.

The V and J genes are TRBV5-6 and TRBJ1-5, with D maybe TRBD1 (5 bases). Germline CDR1 SGHDT, CDR2 YYEEEE. The CDR3 is 14 amino acids. Deletions cut 0 bases from V and 4 bases from J, with 8 bases between. The CDR3 DNA is TGTGCCAGCAGCTTGGCCGGGGGGAATCAGCCCCAGCATTTT. This translates into CASSLAGGNQPQHF.

The chain recombines TRBV4-2 with TRBJ2-1; the match to TRBD2 covers 7 bases. After removal of 4 bases from V and 8 bases from J, the junction contained 8 bases not matched to a gene. The CDR3 is 14 amino acids. Germline V gene sequence: CDR1 LGHNA, CDR2 YNFKEQ. The CDR3 protein is CASSPGGTTYEQFF. Here the CDR3 DNA reads TGTGCCAGCAGCCCGGGTGGGACTACCTATGAGCAGTTCTTC.

The chain carries TRBV6-1 and TRBJ1-1; D ambiguous. V dropped 6 bases and J dropped 6 bases, with 14 bases sitting between them. Germline V gives CDR1 MNHNS, CDR2 SASEGT. The CDR3 loop spans 13 amino acids. CDR3 amino acids: CASSQIGTAEAFF. The CDR3 nucleotides are TGTGCCAGCAGCCAGATAGGCACAGCTGAAGCTTTCTTT.

Here the CDR3 DNA reads TGTGCCAGCAGCCAAACGATAGGACAGAATCCCTATAATTCACCCCTCCACTTT. It is translated as CASSQTIGQNPYNSPLHF. J is TRBJ1-6 and V is TRBV3-1 (or the pseudogene TRBV3-2), with a tentative D call TRBD1 (6 bases). The CDR3 runs 18 residues. The germline gives CDR1 LGHDT, CDR2 YNNKEL (reference sequence). V was cut by 2 bases and J by 2 bases, with 16 bases left in between.

The chain uses TRBV5-1 and TRBJ1-1; unclear D gene. The CDR3 spans 12 residues. Looked up from germline, CDR1 is SGHRS and CDR2 is YFSETQ. Trimming stripped 7 bases from V and 6 bases from J, with 13 bases between. The CDR3 is CASRGLEAEAFF. Written as DNA, the CDR3 is TGCGCCAGCCGCGGCCTGGAGGCTGAAGCTTTCTTT. Looking up the rest from reference TRBV5-1 and TRBJ1-1 gives the full variable domain: KAGVTQTPRYLIKTRGQQVTLSCSPISGHRSVSWYQQTPGQGLQFLFEYFSETQRNKGNFPGRFSGRQFSNSRSEMNVSTLELGDSALYLCASRGLEAEAFFGQGTRLTVV.

The J gene is TRBJ2-2, the V gene TRBV5-1; TRBD1 matches at 7 bases. Looked up from germline, CDR1 is SGHRS and CDR2 is YFSETQ. The CDR3 runs to 16 residues. J lost 7 bases, V lost 0 bases, and 9 bases had no gene match. The CDR3 here is CASSLGTGEQGGELFF. The CDR3 nucleotides are TGCGCCAGCAGCTTGGGGACAGGCGAACAGGGCGGGGAGCTGTTTTTT.

V usage is TRBV3-1 (or the pseudogene TRBV3-2) and J usage is TRBJ2-3; D may be TRBD1 (6 bases). The CDR3 runs 14 residues. CDR1 LGHDT and CDR2 YNNKEL come from the germline V gene (reference sequence). Trimming cost V 2 bases and J 3 bases, with 9 bases left between them. The CDR3 is CASSQLTGTDTQYF. The DNA of the CDR3 is TGTGCCAGCAGCCAACTCACAGGGACAGATACGCAGTATTTT.

The chain has TRBV9 and TRBJ2-1, with 11 nucleotides matching TRBD2. V trimming: 3 bases; J trimming: 3 bases; junction bases outside the gene matches: 14. CDR1 SGDLS and CDR2 YYNGEE come from the germline V gene. CDR3 length: 19 amino acids. The CDR3 loop is CASSGIAGGATRRYNEQFF. The CDR3 bases are TGTGCCAGCAGCGGAATAGCGGGGGGGGCAACTCGGCGCTACAATGAGCAGTTCTTC. Using reference TRBV9 and TRBJ2-1 for the parts outside the CDR3, the full variable domain is DSGVTQTPKHLITATGQRVTLRCSPRSGDLSVYWYQQSLDQGLQFLIQYYNGEERAKGNILERFSAQQFPDLHSELNLSSLELGDSALYFCASSGIAGGATRRYNEQFFGPGTRLTVL.

There are many counts of this clone. This CDR3 is also generated by other DNA sequences in the sample. This chain links TRBV4-1 with TRBJ1-1, with 9 bases that match TRBD1. The germline V gene encodes CDR1 MGHRA and CDR2 YSYEKL. V dropped 4 bases and J dropped 3; count of bases not matched to a gene: 3. The CDR3 loop spans 14 amino acids. The CDR3 loop reads CASSRGQGDTEAFF. The CDR3 DNA reads TGCGCCAGCAGCCGGGGACAGGGTGACACTGAAGCTTTCTTT.

V is TRBV24-1 and J is TRBJ2-2; TRBD2 aligns across 11 bases. Unmatched junction bases numbered 7, after V lost 2 bases and J lost 3 bases. The CDR3 length is 18 residues. Germline V gene data show CDR1 as KGHDR and CDR2 as SFDVKD. The CDR3 here is CATSDSLAGGPDTGELFF. As DNA, the CDR3 is TGTGCCACCAGTGATTCTTTAGCGGGGGGGCCCGACACCGGGGAGCTGTTTTTT.

V is TRBV24-1 and J is TRBJ2-7; D uncertain. CDR1 is KGHDR and CDR2 is SFDVKD in the germline V gene. The CDR3 runs 13 residues. The V and J ends lost 4 bases and 3 bases respectively, with 9 bases between them. The CDR3 DNA is TGTGCCACCAGTGAACGGTACGGCTACGAGCAGTACTTC. Translation: CATSERYGYEQYF.